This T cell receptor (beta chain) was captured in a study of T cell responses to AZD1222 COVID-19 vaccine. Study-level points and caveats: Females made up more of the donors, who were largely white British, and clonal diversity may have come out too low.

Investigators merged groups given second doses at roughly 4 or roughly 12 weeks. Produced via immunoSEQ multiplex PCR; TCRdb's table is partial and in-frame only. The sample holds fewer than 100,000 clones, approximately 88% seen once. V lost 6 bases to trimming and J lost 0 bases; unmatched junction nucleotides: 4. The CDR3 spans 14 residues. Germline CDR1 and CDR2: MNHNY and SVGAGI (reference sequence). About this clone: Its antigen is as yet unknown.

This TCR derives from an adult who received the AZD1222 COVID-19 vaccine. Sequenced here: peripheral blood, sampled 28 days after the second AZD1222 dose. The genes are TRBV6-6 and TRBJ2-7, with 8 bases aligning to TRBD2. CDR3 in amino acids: CASSGGANSYEQYF. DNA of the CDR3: TGTGCCAGCAGCGGGGGGGCGAACTCCTACGAGCAGTACTTC.